Following are 25 T cell receptor beta chains from one sample sequenced in a study of shared clonotypes between healthy human individuals (dated by TCRdb to the early 2020s). The library was prepared using the immunoSEQ multiplex PCR assay. This is the immuneACCESS table as TCRdb keeps it, with only in-frame sequences that have V and J called. A part of the clones is gone; compared with another copy, unresolved V genes explain less than half, and the rest is unexplained. Here the sample has 850,000 to 1,200,000 clones; approximately 72% occur a single time. The ten largest account for approximately 1.5% of the sample. Sequencing used memory CD4+ T cells sorted from blood. This sample's cell subset or site label indicates: CD45RA-negative fraction. The receptors were sampled from a young man in good health.

The table lists this clone with a count of one. Other DNA sequences in this specimen translate into the identical CDR3. This chain links TRBV5-1 with TRBJ2-1; 10 bases fit TRBD2. There are 14 residues in the CDR3. The germline V gene encodes CDR1 SGHRS and CDR2 YFSETQ. V shed 0 bases and J 6 bases; nucleotides not matched to a gene: 0. The CDR3 coding sequence is TGCGCCAGCAGCTTGGGGACTAGCGGCAATGAGCAGTTCTTC. Translation gives CASSLGTSGNEQFF.

This rearrangement joins TRBV28 to TRBJ1-5, with 8 bases that match TRBD1. From germline, CDR1 is MDHEN and CDR2 SYDVKM. The J segment lost 4 bases and the V segment lost 2 bases, leaving 7 bases of the junction unmatched. This CDR3 contains 16 residues. The CDR3 DNA reads TGTGCCAGCAGTTTAGGGCTTAGGACAGGGAATCAGCCCCAGCATTTT. It specifies CASSLGLRTGNQPQHF. The full variable domain, in which reference TRBV28 and TRBJ1-5 provide the parts outside the CDR3, is DVKVTQSSRYLVKRTGEKVFLECVQDMDHENMFWYRQDPGLGLRLIYFSYDVKMKEKGDIPEGYSVSREKKERFSLILESASTNQTSMYLCASSLGLRTGNQPQHFGDGTRLSIL.

The chain joins TRBV7-2 to TRBJ1-1; 7 bases map to TRBD1. The CDR3 runs 15 residues. J lost 1 base, V lost 4 bases, and 6 bases had no gene match. Germline V CDR1 and CDR2: SGHTA, FQGNSA. The CDR3 is CASSYRQGGNTEAFF. The CDR3 DNA reads TGTGCCAGCAGCTACCGACAGGGCGGGAACACTGAAGCTTTCTTT.

The chain combines TRBV30 with TRBJ1-6; possible D gene TRBD1, 5 bases. V lost 1 base and J 6 bases, leaving 7 bases between the germline ends. CDR1 is GTSNPN, CDR2 SVGIG, per germline (reference sequence). This CDR3 comprises 13 residues. The CDR3 here is CAWSADSNSPLHF. The CDR3 bases are TGTGCCTGGAGTGCCGACAGTAATTCACCCCTCCACTTT. Full variable domain (outside the CDR3, taken from reference TRBV30 and TRBJ1-6): SQTIHQWPATLVQPVGSPLSLECTVEGTSNPNLYWYRQAAGRGLQLLFYSVGIGQISSEVPQNLSASRPQDRQFILSSKKLLLSDSGFYLCAWSADSNSPLHFGNGTRLTVT.

The chain carries TRBV4-1 and TRBJ2-1, with unresolved D. This CDR3 has 12 residues. The ends were cut back, 8 bases at V and 7 bases at J, with 12 bases in the middle. CDR1 is MGHRA, CDR2 YSYEKL, per germline. CDR3: CASGRLGNEQFF. The CDR3 DNA sequence: TGCGCCAGCGGACGCTTGGGGAATGAGCAGTTCTTC.

The sample holds a few counts of this clone. The J gene is TRBJ2-4, the V gene TRBV18; D perhaps matches TRBD1 (6 bases). The CDR3 length is 14 residues. The germline V and J ends were trimmed by 6 bases and 0 bases, with 9 bases remaining between them. The germline V gene encodes CDR1 KGHSH and CDR2 LQKENI. DNA of the CDR3: TGTGCCAGCTCCGAGGGGGTAGCCAAAAACATTCAGTACTTC. Translating gives CASSEGVAKNIQYF.

J is TRBJ2-7 and V is TRBV7-2, with 8 bases identical to TRBD2. CDR1 and CDR2 from the germline V gene are SGHTA and FQGNSA. This CDR3 spans 14 amino acids. V was pared by 6 bases and J by 2 bases, with 6 bases of the junction left unmatched. CDR3 nucleotide sequence: TGTGCCAGCAGACGGGGGGGAGGGACCTACGAGCAGTACTTC. This gives the protein CASRRGGGTYEQYF.

In its sample, this clone was seen once. Different DNA sequences within this sample yield the same CDR3. The chain links TRBV5-1 to TRBJ2-7; 10 bases agree with TRBD1. After removal of 3 bases from V and 0 bases from J, the junction contained 3 bases not matched to a gene. The length of the CDR3 is 15 residues. Germline lookup yields CDR1 SGHRS and CDR2 YFSETQ. The CDR3 spells CASSSGQGGSYEQYF. The CDR3 DNA is TGCGCCAGCAGCTCCGGACAGGGGGGCTCCTACGAGCAGTACTTC. Filled out from reference TRBV5-1 and TRBJ2-7, the complete variable domain reads KAGVTQTPRYLIKTRGQQVTLSCSPISGHRSVSWYQQTPGQGLQFLFEYFSETQRNKGNFPGRFSGRQFSNSRSEMNVSTLELGDSALYLCASSSGQGGSYEQYFGPGTRLTVT.

This clone was seen a handful of times. V and J are TRBV7-2 and TRBJ2-2, with a tentative D call TRBD1 (7 bases). Germline V gene lookup returns CDR1 SGHTA and CDR2 FQGNSA. Trimming cost V 2 bases and J 4 bases, with 14 bases left between them. This CDR3 comprises 16 residues. The CDR3 DNA follows: TGTGCCAGCAGCTTAAGGGGGCTAGCGCTCACCGGGGAGCTGTTTTTT. Its protein is CASSLRGLALTGELFF.

The gene calls are TRBV18 and TRBJ2-1, with D perhaps assigned TRBD1 or TRBD2 (5 bases each). The V end was cut by 5 bases, the J end by 5 bases, with 16 bases between. This CDR3 has 15 amino acids. Germline assignment: CDR1 KGHSH and CDR2 LQKENI. The CDR3 reads CASSTLGTEDNEQFF. The CDR3, as DNA: TGTGCCAGCTCAACCTTGGGGACGGAAGACAATGAGCAGTTCTTC.

V and J are TRBV11-3 and TRBJ2-1; perhaps D is TRBD1 or TRBD2 (7 bases each). Trimming left V 1 base short and J 12 bases short, with 19 bases between. There are 15 residues in the CDR3. The germline V gene encodes CDR1 SGHNT and CDR2 YENEEA. Written as DNA, the CDR3 is TGTGCCAGCAGCTTAGGACAGGGAGGGCTAGATGCGCAGTTCTTC. This translates into CASSLGQGGLDAQFF.

This rearrangement joins TRBV4-3 to TRBJ2-7; the D is unclear. The CDR3 is 14 residues long. Trimming took 0 bases from V and 5 from J, leaving 11 bases between them. CDR1 and CDR2 (germline): LGHNA, YSLEER. CDR3 region: CASSQEPGVHEQYF. The CDR3 DNA reads TGCGCCAGCAGCCAAGAACCGGGTGTCCACGAGCAGTACTTC.

The chain recombines TRBV10-1 with TRBJ2-7; D gene uncertain. V lost 2 bases to trimming and J lost 0 bases, with 5 bases between them. This CDR3 region has 13 residues. The germline V gene has CDR1 WNHNN and CDR2 SYGVQD (reference sequence). The CDR3 nucleotides read TGCGCCAGCAGTGAGGCCAGCTCCTACGAGCAGTACTTC. It specifies CASSEASSYEQYF.

This clone is a singleton in its sample. The chain is built from TRBV11-3 and TRBJ1-6; D is undetermined. V was clipped by 0 bases and J by 0 bases, with 12 bases between them. Germline V gives CDR1 SGHNT, CDR2 YENEEA. The CDR3 consists of 18 residues. The CDR3 coding sequence is TGTGCCAGCAGCTTAGATAGAAACCTTAGCTCCTATAATTCACCCCTCCACTTT. This encodes CASSLDRNLSSYNSPLHF.

In this sample, this clone turned up once. The CDR3 spells CASSLAKGVLQARDTGELFF. The CDR3, as DNA: TGCGCCAGCAGCTTGGCCAAGGGGGTGCTTCAAGCTCGAGACACCGGGGAGCTGTTTTTT. The gene calls are TRBV5-1 and TRBJ2-2; D perhaps matches TRBD1 (6 bases). Germline CDR1 is SGHRS and CDR2 is YFSETQ. The CDR3 is 20 residues long. V was trimmed by 0 bases and J by 3 bases, leaving 24 bases between them.

This clone was seen a few times. CDR3 protein: CASRRADGADTQYF. CDR3 bases: TGTGCCAGCAGACGGGCGGATGGGGCAGATACGCAGTATTTT. The chain employs TRBV5-4 and TRBJ2-3; D is ambiguous. This CDR3 comprises 14 residues. The V gene's germline CDR1 is SGHNT and CDR2 YYREEE (reference sequence). V lost 5 bases, J lost 4 bases, and 14 bases lay in between.

The V call is TRBV9, the J call TRBJ2-5, with 8 bases that match TRBD1. The germline V gene encodes CDR1 SGDLS and CDR2 YYNGEE. The CDR3 covers 15 residues. V lost 2 bases to trimming and J lost 4 bases; unmatched junction nucleotides: 7. CDR3 sequence: CASSVGGTGRETQYF. For the CDR3, the DNA is TGTGCCAGCAGCGTTGGAGGGACAGGACGAGAGACCCAGTACTTC.

As to this clone: This CDR3 is also generated by other DNA sequences in the sample. This sequence joins TRBV10-3 and TRBJ1-2; 9 bases align to TRBD1. The V segment lost 4 bases and the J segment 7 bases; nucleotides outside the gene matches: 1. The germline V gene encodes CDR1 ENHRY and CDR2 SYGVKD. This CDR3 spans 12 amino acids. CDR3 loop: CAISGQGGGYTF. The CDR3, as DNA: TGTGCCATCAGTGGACAGGGGGGTGGCTACACCTTC.

V usage is TRBV11-2 and J usage is TRBJ2-2; no clear D. From germline, CDR1 is SGHAT and CDR2 FQNNGV. The V end was cut by 5 bases, the J end by 13 bases, with 14 bases between. This CDR3 spans 12 amino acids. The CDR3 DNA sequence: TGTGCCAGCAGCCCACAAGGCGGATGGCTGTTTTTT. It yields the protein CASSPQGGWLFF. Drawing the rest from reference TRBV11-2 and TRBJ2-2, the complete variable domain is EAGVAQSPRYKIIEKRQSVAFWCNPISGHATLYWYQQILGQGPKLLIQFQNNGVVDDSQLPKDRFSAERLKGVDSTLKIQPAKLEDSAVYLCASSPQGGWLFFGEGSRLTVL.

The V call is TRBV30, the J call TRBJ2-2, with TRBD2 matching over 10 bases. CDR1 is GTSNPN, CDR2 SVGIG, per germline (reference sequence). CDR3 length: 15 amino acids. J was trimmed by 5 bases and V by 4 bases; bases with no gene match: 7. CDR3 in DNA: TGTGCCTGGACTTATAGCGGGGGGTGGACCGGGGAGCTGTTTTTT. This translates into CAWTYSGGWTGELFF.

V usage is TRBV18 and J usage is TRBJ2-7, with TRBD2 matching over 8 bases. V shed 3 bases and J 6 bases; nucleotides not matched to a gene: 7. The CDR3 length is 14 residues. From germline, CDR1 is KGHSH and CDR2 LQKENI. This CDR3 reads CASSPGGVVPEQYF. CDR3 DNA: TGTGCCAGCTCACCCGGGGGGGTCGTACCCGAGCAGTACTTC.

The chain carries TRBV7-9 and TRBJ2-3; D is ambiguous. The CDR3 is 13 amino acids. V lost 3 bases, J lost 0 bases, and 4 bases lay in between. The germline gives CDR1 SEHNR, CDR2 FQNEAQ (reference sequence). CDR3 protein: CASSFSSTDTQYF. The CDR3 DNA sequence: TGTGCCAGCAGCTTTTCTAGCACAGATACGCAGTATTTT.

In its sample, this clone was seen a few times. The junction shows a germline mismatch at one end, possibly a read error. The chain uses TRBV10-2 and TRBJ1-1; possible D gene TRBD1, 5 bases. Germline lookup yields CDR1 WSHSY and CDR2 SAAADI. The CDR3 runs 16 residues. The CDR3 region is CASCDSRGSMNTEAFF. DNA for the CDR3: TGCGCCAGCTGTGACAGCCGGGGCTCCATGAACACTGAAGCTTTCTTT.

This clone has just a few counts. Here the CDR3 DNA reads TGTGCCAGCAGCGGATACGACACGGGTCCCTACGAGCAGTACTTC. Protein sequence: CASSGYDTGPYEQYF. J is TRBJ2-7 and V is TRBV5-5; no clear D gene. V was clipped by 4 bases and J by 2 bases, with 16 bases between them. The germline CDR1 and CDR2 sequences are SGHKS and YYEKEE (reference sequence). CDR3 size: 15 residues.

V is TRBV2 and J is TRBJ2-2, with 10 nucleotides matching TRBD2. V was pared by 2 bases and J by 6 bases, with 3 bases of the junction left unmatched. The CDR3 extends over 15 amino acids. Germline V gene lookup returns CDR1 SNHLY and CDR2 FYNNEI. CDR3: CASSESGRAAGELFF. The DNA of the CDR3 is TGTGCCAGCAGTGAAAGCGGGAGGGCGGCCGGGGAGCTGTTTTTT.